This TCR beta chain comes out of a study of Ad26.COV2.S vaccination and SARS-CoV-2 variants (dated by TCRdb to the early 2020s). In the study overall: Vaccine-arm donors were drawn from COV1001, a multicentre, randomized, double-blind, placebo-controlled phase I-IIa trial of Ad26.COV2.S in healthy adults. Ad26.COV2.S was administered intramuscularly at a dose of 5x10^10 or 1x10^11 viral particles, either as one shot or as two shots given 56 days apart. Sequencing of the TCRbeta repertoire served to evaluate the specificity and breadth of SARS-CoV-2-reactive T cell receptors following Ad26.COV2.S vaccination. The TCR-sequenced set comprised around 30 samples: about 19 Ad26.COV2.S vaccine recipients, 5 placebo recipients and 8 SARS-CoV-2 convalescent individuals. Trial participants were randomized into five groups of five, in which low-dose or high-dose Ad26.COV2.S was given once or twice, or placebo was given on both occasions. Investigators remained blinded to trial group allocation during experiments and outcome assessment.

TCRbeta CDR3 regions were sequenced with the immunoSEQ Assay. After extraction, genomic DNA underwent amplification by bias-controlled multiplex PCR, followed by high-throughput sequencing. Turning to the authors' computational methods: Collapsing and filtering of sequences were performed to quantify the absolute abundance of each unique TCRbeta CDR3 region. T cell fraction was estimated by normalizing TCRbeta template counts to usable DNA, with usable DNA measured through amplification of reference genes found in all nucleated cells. Repertoire TCRs were annotated as SARS-CoV-2-specific when V gene, CDR3 amino acid sequence and J gene were exactly matched to a known reactive TCR set. MIRA supplied the reference SARS-CoV-2 TCR set, which was filtered for enrichment in COVID-19-positive ImmuneCODE repertoires so that public or cross-reactive TCRs were removed. Drawing on the MIRA antigens, annotated TCRs were analysed further at the level of specific ORF or position within ORF. Depth was the summed frequency of annotated unique rearrangements, while breadth was defined as annotated unique rearrangements over total unique productive rearrangements. Two-sided Wilcoxon rank-sum tests were used to compare TCR breadth between groups. This immuneACCESS table, as held by TCRdb, lists in-frame sequences with V and J called but not all clones. Of the missing ones, under half trace to an unresolved V gene in checked studies; the others have no known cause. For V, J and clone size, that table is used; D and trimming come from the DNA. Counted in this sample were fewer than 800,000 clones; roughly nine tenths of them appeared once. The ten largest account for approximately 1.5% of the sample.

Summary of the overall study and its limitations: After vaccination, spike-specific CD8+ and CD4+ T cell responses were reported to show substantial breadth. Spike-specific TCR breadth was higher in Ad26.COV2.S recipients than in placebo recipients (P = 0.0014). It was noted by the authors that total T cell responses may have been underestimated by the TCR breadth and depth analyses. Non-spike TCR breadth was comparable between vaccine and placebo recipients, consistent with the vaccine containing only spike. The study was not powered for comparison of responses between vaccine doses or regimens.

Concerning this clone itself: The antigen it binds to is not known. Per-nucleotide qualities are absent, and no much larger clonotype sits a single base away.

Read against the paper, the sample's treatment or condition label means: approximately 18 received Ad26.COV2.S at low or high dose, single or two shots; 5 received placebo; per-sample allocation not given. For vaccine and placebo recipients, repertoires were sequenced using samples collected on day 63 after the first injection. Cohort 1b enrolled 20 to 30 adults aged 18-55 years at a single site in Boston, USA, between 29 July and 7 August 2020. Ad26.COV2.S was a replication-incompetent adenovirus type 26 vector expressing a prefusion-stabilized SARS-CoV-2 spike protein from the original Wuhan strain. The CDR3 contains 16 residues, cysteine and phenylalanine counted. Only CDR3 DNA remains: 48 bases, in frame from the first base. Cut back by 5 bases and 4 bases, the V and J ends lie 17 bases apart. CDR1 and CDR2 are read off the germline V gene (reference sequence) as SEHNR and FQNEAQ.

The source is a person aged 18-65 years who received the Ad26.COV2.S COVID-19 vaccine or a placebo. This material consisted of peripheral blood, taken in a trial of Ad26.COV2.S vaccine versus placebo. The chain is encoded by TRBV7-9 joined to TRBJ2-2; no confident D gene assignment can be made. The CDR3: CASSPLPVEFTGELFF. The DNA reads TGTGCCAGCAGCCCTCTCCCGGTGGAATTCACCGGGGAGCTGTTTTTT.